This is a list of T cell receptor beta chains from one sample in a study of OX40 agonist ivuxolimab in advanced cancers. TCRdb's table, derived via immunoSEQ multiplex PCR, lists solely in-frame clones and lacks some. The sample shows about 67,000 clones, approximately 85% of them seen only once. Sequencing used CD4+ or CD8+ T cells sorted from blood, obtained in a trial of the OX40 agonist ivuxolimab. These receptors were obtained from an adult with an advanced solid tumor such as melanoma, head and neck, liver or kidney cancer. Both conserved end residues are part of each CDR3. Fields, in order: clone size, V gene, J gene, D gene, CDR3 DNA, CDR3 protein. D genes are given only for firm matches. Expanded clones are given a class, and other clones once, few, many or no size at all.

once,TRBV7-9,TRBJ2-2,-,TGTGCCAGCAGCTTTAGTAGGTACACCGGGGAGCTGTTTTTT,CASSFSRYTGELFF
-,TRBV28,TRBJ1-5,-,TGTGCCACTTACACAGGCGATCAGCCCCAGCATTTT,CATYTGDQPQHF
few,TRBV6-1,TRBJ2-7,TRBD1,TGTGCCAGCAGTGGAGGGGGCCTCATGTACTTC,CASSGGGLMYF
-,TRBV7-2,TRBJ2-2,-,TGTGCCAGCAGCTTTTCCAGGGGGGTTGGCGAGCTGTTTTTT,CASSFSRGVGELFF
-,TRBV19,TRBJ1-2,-,TGTGCCAGTAGTATTAGGAACGACAGAAACAGCTACACCTTC,CASSIRNDRNSYTF
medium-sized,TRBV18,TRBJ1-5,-,TGTGCCAGCTCAAGGGACGTCTATAGCAATCAGCCCCAGCATTTT,CASSRDVYSNQPQHF
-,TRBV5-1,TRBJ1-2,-,TGCGCCAGCAGCTTGCCCGGGATGGACTATGGCTACACCTTC,CASSLPGMDYGYTF
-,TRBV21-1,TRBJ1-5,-,TGTGCCAGCAGCAAAGTGGGAAAGGTGGTAATTCAGCCCCAGCATTTT,CASSKVGKVVIQPQHF
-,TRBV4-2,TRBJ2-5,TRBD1,TGTGCCAGCAGCCAAGTAGGGGGCTTGGAGACCCAGTACTTC,CASSQVGGLETQYF
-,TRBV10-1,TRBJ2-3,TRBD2,TGCGCCAGCAGTGAGTCGATTGGGACTAGCGGGATTGATACGCAGTATTTT,CASSESIGTSGIDTQYF
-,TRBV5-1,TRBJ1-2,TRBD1,TGCGCCAGCAGCTTCCCGGGACAGGGAGGTGGCTACACCTTC,CASSFPGQGGGYTF
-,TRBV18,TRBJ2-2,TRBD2,TGTGCCAGCTCACCACTTCCACTAGCGGGGGCGAACACCGGGGAGCTGTTTTTT,CASSPLPLAGANTGELFF
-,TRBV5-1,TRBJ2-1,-,TGCGCCAGCAGCTTGGGAGTCTACAATGAGCAGTTCTTC,CASSLGVYNEQFF
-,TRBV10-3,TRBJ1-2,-,TGTGCCATGAAGGAGGACAGAAACTATGGCTACACCTTC,CAMKEDRNYGYTF
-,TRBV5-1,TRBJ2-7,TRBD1,TGCGCCAGCAGCTCGGGACAGGCCTCCTACGAGCAGTACTTC,CASSSGQASYEQYF
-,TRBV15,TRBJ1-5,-,TGTGCCACCAGTATGAAGCCAGGGAAACCGCCCCAGCATTTT,CATSMKPGKPPQHF
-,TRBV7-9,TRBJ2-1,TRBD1,TGTGCCAGCAGATCCGACAGGGGGCGGGTCAATGAGCAGTTCTTC,CASRSDRGRVNEQFF
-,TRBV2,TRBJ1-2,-,TGTGCCAGCAAACCCGGGACGGCGAACTATGGCTACACCTTC,CASKPGTANYGYTF
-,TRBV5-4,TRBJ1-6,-,TGTGCCAGCAGCTTGGGCAGGGTGAATTCACCCCTCCACTTT,CASSLGRVNSPLHF
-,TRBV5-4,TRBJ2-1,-,TGTGCCACCACGGATGGTTCCCTTTACAATGAGCAGTTCTTC,CATTDGSLYNEQFF
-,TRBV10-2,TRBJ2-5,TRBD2,TGCGCCAGCACCCGGGGGAGGCTAGCGGGGGACCGGTACCAAGAGACCCAGTACTTC,CASTRGRLAGDRYQETQYF
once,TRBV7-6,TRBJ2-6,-,TGTGCCAGCACTCCAAGGAGGGGGGCCTCTGGGGCCAACGTCCTGACTTTC,CASTPRRGASGANVLTF
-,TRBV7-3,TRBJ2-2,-,TGTGCCAGCAGCTTGGCCTCAGGGGAGGGAACCGGGGAGCTGTTTTTT,CASSLASGEGTGELFF
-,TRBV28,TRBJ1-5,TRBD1,TGTGCCAGCTCCAACTCAGGGGGCGCGGGTCAGCCCCAGCATTTT,CASSNSGGAGQPQHF
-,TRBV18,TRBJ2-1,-,TGTGCCAGCTCACCACCAACTTACGGAGGGCCCCAGGGCAATGAGCAGTTCTTC,CASSPPTYGGPQGNEQFF
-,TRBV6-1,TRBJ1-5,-,TGTGCCAGCAGTGAGGACGACAACTCCGGTGGACAGCCCCAGCATTTT,CASSEDDNSGGQPQHF
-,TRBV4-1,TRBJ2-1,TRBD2,TGCGCCAGCAGCCAGAAAGAGGAGCCTAGCGGGGGGGGTGAGCAGTTCTTC,CASSQKEEPSGGGEQFF